Listed here are 26 T cell receptor beta chains from one sample, sequenced in a study of T cell responses to AZD1222 COVID-19 vaccine. The method was immunoSEQ multiplex PCR; TCRdb's version includes in-frame clones alone and lacks a portion of them. This sample has 93,000 or so clones, with 75% to 90% found just once. Sample: peripheral blood, taken on day 0 of AZD1222 vaccination. The origin of the receptors is an adult in good health.

The DNA of the CDR3 is TGTGCCAGCAGCGCGACAGGGGGGTCCCGCGAGCAGTACTTC. It yields the protein CASSATGGSREQYF. J is TRBJ2-7 and V is TRBV9; TRBD1 matches at 9 bases. Germline-derived CDR1 and CDR2 are SGDLS and YYNGEE. The CDR3 has 14 residues. V shed 3 bases and J 6 bases; nucleotides not matched to a gene: 7. Complete variable domain (other parts from reference TRBV9 and TRBJ2-7): DSGVTQTPKHLITATGQRVTLRCSPRSGDLSVYWYQQSLDQGLQFLIQYYNGEERAKGNILERFSAQQFPDLHSELNLSSLELGDSALYFCASSATGGSREQYFGPGTRLTVT.

Comments on this clone: One end of the junction fails to match germline, which may point to a read error. The chain has TRBV7-9 and TRBJ1-2; D gene ambiguous. Germline V gene lookup returns CDR1 SEHNR and CDR2 FQNEAQ (reference sequence). The CDR3 extends over 13 amino acids. CDR3 loop: CASSFQDLLPFFF. The DNA of the CDR3 is TGTGCCAGCAGCTTTCAAGACCTCTTGCCCTTTTTCTTC.

The chain links TRBV5-1 to TRBJ2-2; 7 nucleotides align to TRBD1. CDR1 and CDR2 from the germline V gene are SGHRS and YFSETQ. This CDR3 comprises 16 residues. V gave up 3 bases and J gave up 7 bases; unmatched junction bases: 12. CDR3 in amino acids: CASSSLDRVIGGELFF. The CDR3 DNA reads TGCGCCAGCAGCTCGCTAGACAGGGTAATAGGCGGGGAGCTGTTTTTT.

The rearrangement links TRBV20-1 to TRBJ2-3, with D unclear. Per germline, CDR1 DFQATT and CDR2 SNEGSKA (reference sequence). Trimming removed 6 bases from V and 6 bases from J, with 10 bases in between. The CDR3 runs to 11 residues. The CDR3 is CSARLHDTQYF. The CDR3, as DNA: TGCAGTGCACGACTGCACGATACGCAGTATTTT.

DNA for the CDR3: TGTGCCTACTCCCGGACCGGGAACACTGAAGCTTTCTTT. It encodes CAYSRTGNTEAFF. This chain uses TRBV30 with TRBJ1-1; no clear D gene. V dropped 7 bases and J dropped 1 base, with 13 bases sitting between them. The CDR3 is 13 amino acids. Germline V lookup: CDR1 GTSNPN, CDR2 SVGIG (reference sequence).

The gene calls are TRBV2 and TRBJ2-4; 8 bases align to TRBD2. V was pared by 6 bases and J by 9 bases, with 7 bases of the junction left unmatched. Germline CDR1 SNHLY, CDR2 FYNNEI. The CDR3 sequence is 13 residues long. Here the CDR3 reads CASRVSGAVIQYF. DNA of the CDR3: TGTGCCAGCAGGGTTAGCGGGGCTGTCATTCAGTACTTC.

The rearrangement links TRBV24-1 to TRBJ1-1, with a tentative D call TRBD1 (5 bases). The CDR3 has 15 amino acids. V was pared by 3 bases and J by 10 bases, with 20 bases between. Germline V gene sequence: CDR1 KGHDR, CDR2 SFDVKD. The DNA for the CDR3 is TGTGCCACCAGTGATGAGAGGGACGTTCTCCTCCGAGCTTTCTTT. Translated: CATSDERDVLLRAFF.

This sequence joins TRBV5-5 and TRBJ1-2; no clear D gene. From germline, CDR1 is SGHKS and CDR2 YYEKEE (reference sequence). V lost 3 bases to trimming and J lost 0 bases, with 12 bases between them. This CDR3 is built from 15 residues. CDR3 nucleotides: TGTGCCAGCAGCTCGACCCCTCCGGCTAACTATGGCTACACCTTC. Translation: CASSSTPPANYGYTF.

The gene calls are TRBV28 and TRBJ1-6; 8 nucleotides line up with TRBD1. The CDR3 contains 17 residues. Germline CDR1 reads MDHEN; CDR2 reads SYDVKM. With 7 bases clipped from V and 0 bases from J, the junction kept 8 bases outside the gene matches. CDR3 coding DNA: TGTGCCAGCAATTCCGTAGGACAGGGCTCCTATAATTCACCCCTCCACTTT. Encoded protein: CASNSVGQGSYNSPLHF.

CDR3: CAISVAGAGETQYF. In DNA form, the CDR3 reads TGTGCCATCAGTGTAGCGGGAGCCGGTGAGACCCAGTACTTC. The V and J genes are TRBV10-3 and TRBJ2-5; 9 bases line up with TRBD2. V was pared by 4 bases and J by 5 bases, with 5 bases of the junction left unmatched. Per germline, CDR1 ENHRY and CDR2 SYGVKD. The CDR3 totals 14 residues.

In nucleotides, the CDR3 is TGTGCCAGCAGGAGGGCGGCTGAAAAACTGTTTTTT. Its protein product is CASRRAAEKLFF. The rearrangement links TRBV28 to TRBJ1-4, with D unclear. Germline V gives CDR1 MDHEN, CDR2 SYDVKM. The ends were cut back, 6 bases at V and 7 bases at J, with 9 bases in the middle. The CDR3 spans 12 residues.

The chain employs TRBV7-8 and TRBJ1-3, with 8 positions matching TRBD1. Germline V gene sequence: CDR1 SGHVS, CDR2 FQNEAQ. V was pared by 1 base and J by 1 base, with 3 bases of the junction left unmatched. The CDR3 sequence is 16 residues long. The CDR3 here is CASSLGQGASGNTIYF. CDR3 nucleotide sequence: TGTGCCAGCAGCTTAGGTCAGGGGGCGTCTGGAAACACCATATATTTT.

The chain couples TRBV2 to TRBJ2-3; D may be TRBD2 (5 bases). Trimming removed 5 bases at V and 1 base at J, with 10 bases between. Looked up from germline, CDR1 is SNHLY and CDR2 is FYNNEI. CDR3 length: 14 residues. For the CDR3, the DNA is TGTGCCAGCAGTAAGAATAGCGGCACAGATACGCAGTATTTT. Translated: CASSKNSGTDTQYF.

The V call is TRBV30, the J call TRBJ1-6; D may be TRBD1 (6 bases). This CDR3 contains 14 residues. CDR1 is GTSNPN, CDR2 SVGIG, per germline (reference sequence). V was clipped by 0 bases and J by 10 bases, with 13 bases between them. CDR3 DNA sequence: TGTGCCTGGAGTGTCGGGACGCAGGGGTCACCCCTCCACTTT. Translated, it gives CAWSVGTQGSPLHF.

This rearrangement joins TRBV6-4 to TRBJ1-2, with D perhaps TRBD1 (5 bases). Germline V gene lookup returns CDR1 MRHNA and CDR2 SNTAGT. The CDR3 is made up of 15 amino acids. V was clipped by 4 bases and J by 4 bases, with 16 bases between them. In nucleotides, the CDR3 is TGTGCCAGCAGTGTGGTTCTGGGGGGAACCTATGGCTACACCTTC. Its translation is CASSVVLGGTYGYTF.

The rearrangement links TRBV9 to TRBJ2-2; possible D gene TRBD1, 6 bases. CDR3 length equals 15 residues. Looked up from germline, CDR1 is SGDLS and CDR2 is YYNGEE. Trimming pared 0 bases from V and 2 bases from J, leaving 8 bases between. The CDR3 coding sequence is TGTGCCAGCAGCGTAGAGGACAGTAACACCGGGGAGCTGTTTTTT. Residues: CASSVEDSNTGELFF.

V gene TRBV5-3 combines with J gene TRBJ2-7; TRBD1 aligns across 8 bases. TRBV5-3 is noted as an ORF with a role that remains uncertain. This CDR3 region has 17 residues. The V segment lost 0 bases and the J segment 3 bases; nucleotides outside the gene matches: 11. The CDR3 spells CARSLGTGNRSFYEQYF. The DNA for the CDR3 is TGTGCCAGAAGCTTGGGGACAGGGAATCGATCCTTCTACGAGCAGTACTTC.

The gene calls are TRBV30 and TRBJ2-3; weak D call: TRBD2 (7 bases). Trimming took off 2 bases at V and 1 base at J, with 10 bases between the two ends. The CDR3 sequence is 14 residues long. CDR1 is GTSNPN and CDR2 is SVGIG in the germline V gene (reference sequence). The CDR3 loop is CAWSRGGGTDTQYF. The CDR3 region has the DNA TGTGCCTGGAGTCGAGGGGGGGGCACAGATACGCAGTATTTT.

Turning to this clone: In this CDR3 the conserved last residue, phenylalanine or tryptophan, is missing, so a read error is likely. The limits of the CDR3 on the DNA are not certain, so only TCRdb's listed CDR3 is given. The chain combines TRBV10-3 with TRBJ1-2; the tabulated D call, TRBD1, remains unverified against the DNA. The CDR3 totals 13 residues, both ends included. Germline CDR1 ENHRY, CDR2 SYGVKD. CDR3 in amino acids: CAISDNPGTVFGV.

V gene TRBV5-1 combines with J gene TRBJ2-3; 7 bases agree with TRBD1. There are 16 residues in the CDR3. With 4 bases clipped from V and 2 bases from J, the junction kept 10 bases outside the gene matches. Germline V CDR1 and CDR2: SGHRS, YFSETQ. CDR3 protein: CASSEPGTAITDTQYF. CDR3 sequence (DNA): TGCGCCAGCAGCGAGCCCGGGACAGCAATCACAGATACGCAGTATTTT.

The chain couples TRBV24-1 to TRBJ2-2; D gene unclear. The ends were cut back, 7 bases at V and 1 base at J, with 9 bases in the middle. From germline, CDR1 is KGHDR and CDR2 SFDVKD. The CDR3 contains 14 residues. CDR3 in amino acids: CATRRSMNTGELFF. In nucleotides, the CDR3 is TGTGCCACCAGACGATCCATGAACACCGGGGAGCTGTTTTTT.

Only one count was recorded for this clone. The chain employs TRBV27 and TRBJ1-1; possible D gene TRBD1, 6 bases. The CDR3 is 15 residues long. The germline CDR1 and CDR2 sequences are MNHEY and SMNVEV (reference sequence). The V end lost 4 bases, the J end lost 0 bases, and 12 bases lay between the germline ends. CDR3 nucleotides: TGTGCCAGCAGTTCATGGACAGCAATGAACACTGAAGCTTTCTTT. Residues: CASSSWTAMNTEAFF.

The chain carries TRBV3-1 (or the pseudogene TRBV3-2) and TRBJ2-5, with 9 bases identical to TRBD2. The CDR3 has 14 amino acids. After removal of 4 bases from V and 5 bases from J, the junction contained 5 bases not matched to a gene. The germline gives CDR1 LGHDT, CDR2 YNNKEL (reference sequence). The CDR3 region is CASSPSGTLETQYF. Here the CDR3 DNA reads TGTGCCAGCAGCCCTAGCGGGACGTTGGAGACCCAGTACTTC.

This chain links TRBV7-8 with TRBJ2-2; D not resolved. Germline V gene data show CDR1 as SGHVS and CDR2 as FQNEAQ. The CDR3 spans 12 residues. V was trimmed by 2 bases and J by 8 bases, leaving 6 bases between them. DNA of the CDR3: TGTGCCAGCAGCTTAATGGGTGGGGAGCTGTTTTTT. Its protein product is CASSLMGGELFF.

The chain links TRBV6-6 to TRBJ1-5; D may be TRBD1 (5 bases). CDR1 and CDR2 from the germline V gene are MNHNY and SVGAGI (reference sequence). V was clipped by 0 bases and J by 6 bases, with 15 bases between them. The CDR3 consists of 16 residues. In nucleotides, the CDR3 is TGTGCCAGCAGTTACTCCTCGGCAGGGAAGGGTCAGCCCCAGCATTTT. This gives the protein CASSYSSAGKGQPQHF.

The rearrangement links TRBV10-1 to TRBJ2-3; a weak D match, TRBD2 (6 bases). This CDR3 is 16 amino acids long. Germline CDR1 and CDR2: WNHNN and SYGVQD (reference sequence). The V gene lost 2 bases and the J gene lost 0 bases, with 12 bases spanning the gap. The CDR3 region has the DNA TGCGCCAGCAGTGAGAACGCCGGGACTAGCACAGATACGCAGTATTTT. Protein: CASSENAGTSTDTQYF.